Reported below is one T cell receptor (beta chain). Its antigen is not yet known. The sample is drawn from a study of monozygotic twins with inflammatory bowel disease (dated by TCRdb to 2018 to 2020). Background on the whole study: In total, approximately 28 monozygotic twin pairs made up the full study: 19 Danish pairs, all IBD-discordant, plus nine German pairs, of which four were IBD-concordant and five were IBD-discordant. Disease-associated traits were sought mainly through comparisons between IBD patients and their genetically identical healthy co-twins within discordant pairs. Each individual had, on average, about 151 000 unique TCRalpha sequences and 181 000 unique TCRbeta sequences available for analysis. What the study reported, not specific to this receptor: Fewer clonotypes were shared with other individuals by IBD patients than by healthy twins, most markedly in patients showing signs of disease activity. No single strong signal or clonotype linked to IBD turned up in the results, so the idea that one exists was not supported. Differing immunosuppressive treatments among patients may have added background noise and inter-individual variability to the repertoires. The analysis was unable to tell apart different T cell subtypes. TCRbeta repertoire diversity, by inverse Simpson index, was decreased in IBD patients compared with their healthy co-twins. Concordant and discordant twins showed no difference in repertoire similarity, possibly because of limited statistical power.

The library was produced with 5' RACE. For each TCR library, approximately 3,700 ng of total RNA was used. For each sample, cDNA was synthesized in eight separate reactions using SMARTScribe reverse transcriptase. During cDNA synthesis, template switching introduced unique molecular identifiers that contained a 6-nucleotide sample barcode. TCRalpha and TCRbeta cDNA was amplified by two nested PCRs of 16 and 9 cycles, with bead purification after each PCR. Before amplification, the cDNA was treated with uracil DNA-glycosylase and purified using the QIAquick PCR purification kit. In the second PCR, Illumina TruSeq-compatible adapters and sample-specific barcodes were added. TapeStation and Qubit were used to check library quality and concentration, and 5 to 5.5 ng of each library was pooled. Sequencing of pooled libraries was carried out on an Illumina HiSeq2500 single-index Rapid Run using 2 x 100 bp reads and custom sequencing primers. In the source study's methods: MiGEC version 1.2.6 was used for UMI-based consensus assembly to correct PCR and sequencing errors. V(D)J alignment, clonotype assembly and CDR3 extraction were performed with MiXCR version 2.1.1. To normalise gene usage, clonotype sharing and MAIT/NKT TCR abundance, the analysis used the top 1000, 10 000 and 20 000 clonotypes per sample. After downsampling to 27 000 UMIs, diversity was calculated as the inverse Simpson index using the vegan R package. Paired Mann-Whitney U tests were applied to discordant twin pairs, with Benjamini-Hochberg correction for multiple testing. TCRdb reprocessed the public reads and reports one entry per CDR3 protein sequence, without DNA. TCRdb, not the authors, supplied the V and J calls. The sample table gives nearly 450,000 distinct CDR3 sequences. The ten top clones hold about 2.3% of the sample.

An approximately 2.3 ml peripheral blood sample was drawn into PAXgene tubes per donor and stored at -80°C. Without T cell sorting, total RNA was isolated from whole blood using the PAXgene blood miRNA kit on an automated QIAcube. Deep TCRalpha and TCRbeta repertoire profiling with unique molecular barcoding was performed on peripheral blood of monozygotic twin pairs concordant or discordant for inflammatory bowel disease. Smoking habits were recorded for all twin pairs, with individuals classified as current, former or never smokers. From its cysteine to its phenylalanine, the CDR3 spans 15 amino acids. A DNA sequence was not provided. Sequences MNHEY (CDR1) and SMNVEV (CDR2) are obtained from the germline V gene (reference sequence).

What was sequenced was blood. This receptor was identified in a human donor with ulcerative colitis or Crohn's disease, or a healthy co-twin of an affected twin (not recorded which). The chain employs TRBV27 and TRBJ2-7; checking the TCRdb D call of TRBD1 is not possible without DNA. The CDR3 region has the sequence CASSLGPGNLYEQYF.